In its sample, the clone carrying this T cell receptor beta chain was seen once. As yet, its antigen is unknown. The V end lost 1 base, the J end lost 1 base, and 13 bases lay between the germline ends. CDR1 and CDR2 from the germline V gene are GTSNPN and SVGIG (reference sequence). The CDR3 contains 15 residues. The data originate from a study of early stage breast cancer tumors. The overall study: ER+/PR+/HER2- status applied to about 80% of the 16 invasive breast tumors. Study conclusions and caveats: Tumor and normal breast were distinguished via blood comparison in about 85% of the 16 patients.

The assay was immunoSEQ multiplex PCR, and TCRdb's table has in-frame clones only and misses some. The sample contains about 50,000 clones, 78% of which appear only once. The sequencing sample was made of blood. The chain carries TRBV30 and TRBJ2-5; D possibly corresponds to TRBD1 (6 bases). This TCR came from a person aged 35-55 years with breast cancer. The CDR3 nucleotides are TGTGCCTGGAGTGCCCCTAACAGGGCCCAAGAGACCCAGTACTTC. Translation: CAWSAPNRAQETQYF.